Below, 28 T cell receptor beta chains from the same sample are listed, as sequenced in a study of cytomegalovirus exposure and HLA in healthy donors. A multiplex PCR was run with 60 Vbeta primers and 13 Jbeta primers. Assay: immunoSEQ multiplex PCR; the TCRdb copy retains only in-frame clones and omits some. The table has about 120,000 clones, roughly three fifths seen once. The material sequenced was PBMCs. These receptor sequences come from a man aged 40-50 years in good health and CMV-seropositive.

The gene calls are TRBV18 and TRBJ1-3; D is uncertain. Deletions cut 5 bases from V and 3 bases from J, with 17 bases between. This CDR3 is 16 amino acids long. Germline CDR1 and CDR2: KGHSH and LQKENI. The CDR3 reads CASSVNDNRRGNTIYF. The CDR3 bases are TGTGCCAGCTCAGTAAATGACAACCGCCGTGGAAACACCATATATTTT. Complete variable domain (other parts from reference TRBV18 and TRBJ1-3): NAGVMQNPRHLVRRRGQEARLRCSPMKGHSHVYWYRQLPEEGLKFMVYLQKENIIDESGMPKERFSAEFPKEGPSILRIQQVVRGDSAAYFCASSVNDNRRGNTIYFGEGSWLTVV.

The CDR3 region is CASGLVTGVNSPLHF. The CDR3 DNA follows: TGTGCTAGTGGTTTGGTAACGGGGGTCAATTCACCCCTCCACTTT. This chain links TRBV12-5 with TRBJ1-6, with a possible D match to TRBD1 (5 bases). The CDR3 sequence is 15 residues long. Germline V CDR1 and CDR2: LGHNT, FRNRAP. The V gene lost 0 bases and the J gene lost 7 bases, with 10 bases spanning the gap.

The CDR3 sequence: CASSGDPIFDTGELFF. CDR3 coding DNA: TGCGCCAGCAGCGGAGACCCGATCTTCGACACCGGGGAGCTGTTTTTT. The chain links TRBV10-1 to TRBJ2-2; D is ambiguous. The CDR3 has 16 residues. Trimming cost V 6 bases and J 3 bases, with 17 bases left between them. Germline CDR1 is WNHNN and CDR2 is SYGVQD (reference sequence).

The CDR3, as DNA: TGTGCCAGCTCTCCCGGGACAGGGGGTATCAACTATGGCTACACCTTC. This translates into CASSPGTGGINYGYTF. V is TRBV18 and J is TRBJ1-2, with TRBD1 matching over 11 bases. Germline lookup yields CDR1 KGHSH and CDR2 LQKENI. The CDR3 is 16 residues long. The ends lost 6 bases at V and 2 bases at J; junction bases unmatched: 8.

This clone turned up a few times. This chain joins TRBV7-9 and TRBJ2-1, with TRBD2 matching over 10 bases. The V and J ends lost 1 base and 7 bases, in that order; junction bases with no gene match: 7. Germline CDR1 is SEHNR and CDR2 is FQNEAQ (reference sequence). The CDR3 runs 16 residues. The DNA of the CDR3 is TGTGCCAGCAGCTTAGGGCCGGGACTAGCGTTTAATGAGCAGTTCTTC. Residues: CASSLGPGLAFNEQFF.

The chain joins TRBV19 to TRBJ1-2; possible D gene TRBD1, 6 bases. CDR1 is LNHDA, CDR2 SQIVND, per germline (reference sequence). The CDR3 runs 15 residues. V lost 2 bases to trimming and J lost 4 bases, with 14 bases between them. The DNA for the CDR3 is TGTGCCAGTAGTATACAACAGGGCACCCTCTATGGCTACACCTTC. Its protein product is CASSIQQGTLYGYTF.

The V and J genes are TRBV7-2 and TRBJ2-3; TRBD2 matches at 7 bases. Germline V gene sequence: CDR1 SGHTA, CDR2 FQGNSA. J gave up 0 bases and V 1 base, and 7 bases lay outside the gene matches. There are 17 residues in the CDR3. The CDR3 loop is CASSLGATSDSTDTQYF. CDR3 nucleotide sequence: TGTGCCAGCAGCTTAGGGGCCACTAGCGACAGCACAGATACGCAGTATTTT. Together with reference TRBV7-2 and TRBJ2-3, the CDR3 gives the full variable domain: GAGVSQSPSNKVTEKGKDVELRCDPISGHTALYWYRQSLGQGLEFLIYFQGNSAPDKSGLPSDRFSAERTGGSVSTLTIQRTQQEDSAVYLCASSLGATSDSTDTQYFGPGTRLTVL.

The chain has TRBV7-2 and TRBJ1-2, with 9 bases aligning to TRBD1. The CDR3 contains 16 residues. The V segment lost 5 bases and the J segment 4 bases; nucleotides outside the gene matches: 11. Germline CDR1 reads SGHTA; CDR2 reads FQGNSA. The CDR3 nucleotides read TGTGCCAGCAGCGAAAGCGGGACAGGGAGATCCTATGGCTACACCTTC. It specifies CASSESGTGRSYGYTF. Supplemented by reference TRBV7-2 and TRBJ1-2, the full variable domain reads GAGVSQSPSNKVTEKGKDVELRCDPISGHTALYWYRQSLGQGLEFLIYFQGNSAPDKSGLPSDRFSAERTGGSVSTLTIQRTQQEDSAVYLCASSESGTGRSYGYTFGSGTRLTVV.

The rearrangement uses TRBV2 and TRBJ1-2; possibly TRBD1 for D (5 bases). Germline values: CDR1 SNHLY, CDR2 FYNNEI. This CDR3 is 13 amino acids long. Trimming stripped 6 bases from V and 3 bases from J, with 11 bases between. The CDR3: CASSPLRDYGYTF. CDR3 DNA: TGTGCCAGCAGCCCCCTCAGGGACTATGGCTACACCTTC.

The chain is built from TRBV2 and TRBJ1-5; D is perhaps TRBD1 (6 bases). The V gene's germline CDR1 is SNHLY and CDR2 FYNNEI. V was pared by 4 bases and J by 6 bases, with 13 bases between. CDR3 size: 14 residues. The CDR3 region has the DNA TGTGCCAGCAGTGGAGGGGGATTAGTTCAGCCCCAGCATTTT. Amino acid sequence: CASSGGGLVQPQHF.

CDR3 DNA sequence: TGTGCCAGCAGCTTAGGTACAGGGGGCCATCAGCCCCAGCATTTT. It specifies CASSLGTGGHQPQHF. The genes are TRBV11-1 and TRBJ1-5; 9 bases fit TRBD1. Trimming cost V 1 base and J 5 bases; bases outside gene matches: 3. The germline V gene has CDR1 SGHAT and CDR2 FQDESV (reference sequence). This CDR3 contains 15 residues.

The CDR3, as DNA: TGTGCCAGCATATGGGGGGTGGGTTCACCCCTCCACTTT. It yields the protein CASIWGVGSPLHF. The chain couples TRBV2 to TRBJ1-6; tentatively, D is TRBD1 (5 bases). This CDR3 has 13 amino acids. The germline gives CDR1 SNHLY, CDR2 FYNNEI. V dropped 7 bases and J dropped 9 bases, with 13 bases sitting between them.

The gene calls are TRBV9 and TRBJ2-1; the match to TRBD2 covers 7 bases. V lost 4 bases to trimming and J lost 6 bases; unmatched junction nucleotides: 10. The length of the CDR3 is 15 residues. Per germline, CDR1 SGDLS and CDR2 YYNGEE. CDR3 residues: CASSRDGRPSNEQFF. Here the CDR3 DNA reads TGTGCCAGCAGCAGAGACGGGAGGCCGAGCAATGAGCAGTTCTTC.

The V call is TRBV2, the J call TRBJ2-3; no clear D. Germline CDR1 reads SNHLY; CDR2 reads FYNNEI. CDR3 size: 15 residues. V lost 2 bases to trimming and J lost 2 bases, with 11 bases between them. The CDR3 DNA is TGTGCCAGCAGTGAATGGGTGCAGGCCACAGATACGCAGTATTTT. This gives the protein CASSEWVQATDTQYF. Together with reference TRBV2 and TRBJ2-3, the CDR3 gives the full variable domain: EPEVTQTPSHQVTQMGQEVILRCVPISNHLYFYWYRQILGQKVEFLVSFYNNEISEKSEIFDDQFSVERPDGSNFTLKIRSTKLEDSAMYFCASSEWVQATDTQYFGPGTRLTVL.

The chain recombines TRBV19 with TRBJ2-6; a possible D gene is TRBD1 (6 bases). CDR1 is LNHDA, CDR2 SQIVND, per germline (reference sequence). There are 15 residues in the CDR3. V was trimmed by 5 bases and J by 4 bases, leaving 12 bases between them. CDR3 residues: CASSLQGPGANVLTF. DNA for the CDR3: TGTGCCAGTAGTCTCCAGGGGCCCGGGGCCAACGTCCTGACTTTC.

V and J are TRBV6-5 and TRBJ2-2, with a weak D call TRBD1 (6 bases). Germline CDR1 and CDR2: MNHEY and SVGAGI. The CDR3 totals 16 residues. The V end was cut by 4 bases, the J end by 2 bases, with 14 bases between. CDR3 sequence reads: CASSFHGGLNTGELFF. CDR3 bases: TGTGCCAGCAGTTTCCATGGGGGCCTCAACACCGGGGAGCTGTTTTTT.

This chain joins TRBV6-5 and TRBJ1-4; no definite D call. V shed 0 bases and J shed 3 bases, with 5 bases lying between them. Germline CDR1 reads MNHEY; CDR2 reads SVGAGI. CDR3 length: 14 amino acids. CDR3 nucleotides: TGTGCCAGCAGTTACTCGGAGGCTAATGAAAAACTGTTTTTT. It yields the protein CASSYSEANEKLFF.

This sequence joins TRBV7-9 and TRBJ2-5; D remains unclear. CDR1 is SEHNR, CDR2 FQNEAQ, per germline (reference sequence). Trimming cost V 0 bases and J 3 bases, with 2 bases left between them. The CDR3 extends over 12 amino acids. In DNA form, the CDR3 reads TGTGCCAGCAGCTTAGCCAAAGAGACCCAGTACTTC. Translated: CASSLAKETQYF.

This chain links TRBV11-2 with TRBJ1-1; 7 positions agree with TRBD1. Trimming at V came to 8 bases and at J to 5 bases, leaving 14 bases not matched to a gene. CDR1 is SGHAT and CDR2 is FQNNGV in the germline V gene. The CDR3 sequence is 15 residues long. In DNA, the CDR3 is TGTGCCAGCCGCCGAGCAGGGGGACGGGAGACTGAAGCTTTCTTT. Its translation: CASRRAGGRETEAFF.

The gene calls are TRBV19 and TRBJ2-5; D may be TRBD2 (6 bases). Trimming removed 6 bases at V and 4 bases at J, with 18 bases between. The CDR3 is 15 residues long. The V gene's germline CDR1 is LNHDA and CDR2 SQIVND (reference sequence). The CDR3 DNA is TGTGCCAGTAGCTCCCATCTGGTGGAGGGAGAGACCCAGTACTTC. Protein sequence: CASSSHLVEGETQYF.

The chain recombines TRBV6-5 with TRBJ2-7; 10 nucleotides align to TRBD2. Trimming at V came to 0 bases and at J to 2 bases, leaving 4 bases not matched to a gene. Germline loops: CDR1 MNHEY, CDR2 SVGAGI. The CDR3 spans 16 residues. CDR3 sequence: CASSYSTLAGAYEQYF. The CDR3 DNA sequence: TGTGCCAGCAGTTACTCGACCCTAGCGGGAGCCTACGAGCAGTACTTC.

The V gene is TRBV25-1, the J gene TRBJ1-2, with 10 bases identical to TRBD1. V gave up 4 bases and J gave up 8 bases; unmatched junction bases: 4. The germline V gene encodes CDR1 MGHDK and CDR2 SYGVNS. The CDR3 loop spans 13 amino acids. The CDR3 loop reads CASSGLTGGGYTF. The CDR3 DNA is TGTGCCAGCAGTGGGTTGACAGGGGGCGGCTACACCTTC.

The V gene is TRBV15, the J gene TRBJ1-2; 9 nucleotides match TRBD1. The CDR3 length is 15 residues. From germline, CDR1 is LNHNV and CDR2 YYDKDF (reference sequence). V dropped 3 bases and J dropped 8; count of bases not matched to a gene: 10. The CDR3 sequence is CATSRGGQGEEGYTF. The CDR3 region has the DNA TGTGCCACCAGCAGGGGGGGACAGGGAGAGGAAGGCTACACCTTC.

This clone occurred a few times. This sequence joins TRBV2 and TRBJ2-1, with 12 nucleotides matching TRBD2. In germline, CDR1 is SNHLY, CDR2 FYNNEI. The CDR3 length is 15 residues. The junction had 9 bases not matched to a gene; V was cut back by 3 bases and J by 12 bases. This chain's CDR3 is CASSDGLAGGPWQFF. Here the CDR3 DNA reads TGTGCCAGCAGTGACGGGCTAGCGGGGGGGCCTTGGCAGTTCTTC.

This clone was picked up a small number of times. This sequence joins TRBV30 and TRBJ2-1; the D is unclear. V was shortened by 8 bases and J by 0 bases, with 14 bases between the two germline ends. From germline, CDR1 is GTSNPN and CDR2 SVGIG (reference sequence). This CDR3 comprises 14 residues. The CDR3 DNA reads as TGTGCCGGTCGTCTAGTGCACTCCTACAATGAGCAGTTCTTC. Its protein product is CAGRLVHSYNEQFF.

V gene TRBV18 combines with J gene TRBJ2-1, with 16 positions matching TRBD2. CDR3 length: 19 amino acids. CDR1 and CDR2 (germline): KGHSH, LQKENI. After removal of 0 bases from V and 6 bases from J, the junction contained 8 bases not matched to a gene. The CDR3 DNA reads TGTGCCAGCTCACCACCGAGGGGGACTAGCGGGGGGGCCCTCAATGAGCAGTTCTTC. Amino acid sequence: CASSPPRGTSGGALNEQFF. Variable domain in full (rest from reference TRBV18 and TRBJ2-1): NAGVMQNPRHLVRRRGQEARLRCSPMKGHSHVYWYRQLPEEGLKFMVYLQKENIIDESGMPKERFSAEFPKEGPSILRIQQVVRGDSAAYFCASSPPRGTSGGALNEQFFGPGTRLTVL.

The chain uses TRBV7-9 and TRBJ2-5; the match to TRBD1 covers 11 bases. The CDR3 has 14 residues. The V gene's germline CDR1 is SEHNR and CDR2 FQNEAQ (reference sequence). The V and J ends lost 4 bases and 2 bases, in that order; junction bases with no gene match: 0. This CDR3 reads CASSWDRGQETQYF. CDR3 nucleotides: TGTGCCAGCAGCTGGGACAGGGGGCAAGAGACCCAGTACTTC.

This chain's CDR3 is CASSPPVGSYEQYF. In DNA form, the CDR3 reads TGTGCCAGCAGCCCCCCGGTCGGGTCCTACGAGCAGTACTTC. This chain uses TRBV28 with TRBJ2-7, with no clear D. The CDR3 sequence is 14 residues long. The ends were cut back, 6 bases at V and 1 base at J, with 13 bases in the middle. CDR1 is MDHEN and CDR2 is SYDVKM in the germline V gene.